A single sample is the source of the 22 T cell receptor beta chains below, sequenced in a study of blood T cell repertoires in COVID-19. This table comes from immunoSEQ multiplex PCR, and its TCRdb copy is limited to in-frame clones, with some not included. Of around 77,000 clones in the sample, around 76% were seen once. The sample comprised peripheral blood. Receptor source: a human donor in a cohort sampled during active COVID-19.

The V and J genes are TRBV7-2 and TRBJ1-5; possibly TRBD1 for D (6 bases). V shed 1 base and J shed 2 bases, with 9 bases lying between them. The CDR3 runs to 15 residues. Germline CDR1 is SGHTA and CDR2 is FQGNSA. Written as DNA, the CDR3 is TGTGCCAGCAGCTTAGGGCAGGGGCGCAATCAGCCCCAGCATTTT. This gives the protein CASSLGQGRNQPQHF.

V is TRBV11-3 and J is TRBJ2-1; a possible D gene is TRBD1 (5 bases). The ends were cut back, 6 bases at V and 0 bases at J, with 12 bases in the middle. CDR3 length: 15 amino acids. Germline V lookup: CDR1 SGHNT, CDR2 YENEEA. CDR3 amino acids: CASSHDSSSYNEQFF. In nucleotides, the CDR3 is TGTGCCAGCAGTCACGACAGTTCCTCCTACAATGAGCAGTTCTTC.

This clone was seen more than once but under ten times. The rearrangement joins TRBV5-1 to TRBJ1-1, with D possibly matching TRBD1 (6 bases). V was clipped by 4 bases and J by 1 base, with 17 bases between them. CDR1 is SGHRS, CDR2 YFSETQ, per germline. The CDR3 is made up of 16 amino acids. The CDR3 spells CASSRTPGTRNTEAFF. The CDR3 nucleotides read TGCGCCAGCAGCAGGACGCCCGGGACACGGAACACTGAAGCTTTCTTT. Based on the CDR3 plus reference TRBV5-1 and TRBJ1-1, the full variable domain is KAGVTQTPRYLIKTRGQQVTLSCSPISGHRSVSWYQQTPGQGLQFLFEYFSETQRNKGNFPGRFSGRQFSNSRSEMNVSTLELGDSALYLCASSRTPGTRNTEAFFGQGTRLTVV.

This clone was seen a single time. CDR3 protein: CASSSGTEFRTKLFF. The CDR3 nucleotides read TGTGCCAGCAGTTCCGGGACAGAATTCCGGACGAAACTGTTTTTT. V is TRBV6-2 or TRBV6-3 and J is TRBJ1-4, with 7 bases that match TRBD1. The CDR3 sequence is 15 residues long. V lost 4 bases, J lost 11 bases, and 13 bases stayed unmatched. Germline V lookup: CDR1 MNHEY, CDR2 SVGEGT.

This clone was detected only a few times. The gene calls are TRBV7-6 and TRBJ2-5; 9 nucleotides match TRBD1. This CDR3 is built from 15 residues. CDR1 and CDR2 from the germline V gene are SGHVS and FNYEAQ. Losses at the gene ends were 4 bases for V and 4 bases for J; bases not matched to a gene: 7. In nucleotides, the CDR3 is TGTGCCAGCAGCTACCGGACAGGGGAGGGAGAGACCCAGTACTTC. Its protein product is CASSYRTGEGETQYF. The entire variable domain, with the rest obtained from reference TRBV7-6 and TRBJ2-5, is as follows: GAGVSQSPRYKVTKRGQDVALRCDPISGHVSLYWYRQALGQGPEFLTYFNYEAQQDKSGLPNDRFSAERPEGSISTLTIQRTEQRDSAMYRCASSYRTGEGETQYFGPGTRLLVL.

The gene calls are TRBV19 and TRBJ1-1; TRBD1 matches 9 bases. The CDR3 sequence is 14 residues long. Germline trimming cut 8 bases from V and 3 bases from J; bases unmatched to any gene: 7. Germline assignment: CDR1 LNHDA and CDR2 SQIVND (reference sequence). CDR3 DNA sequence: TGTGCCAGTGTACAGGGGGCGATTGACACTGAAGCTTTCTTT. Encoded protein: CASVQGAIDTEAFF.

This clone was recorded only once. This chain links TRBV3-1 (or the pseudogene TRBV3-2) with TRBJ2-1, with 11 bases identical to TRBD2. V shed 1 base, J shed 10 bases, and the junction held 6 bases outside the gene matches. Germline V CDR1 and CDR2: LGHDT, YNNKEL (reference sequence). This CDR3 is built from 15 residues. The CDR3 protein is CASSQALAGGVEQFF. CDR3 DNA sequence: TGTGCCAGCAGCCAAGCCCTAGCGGGGGGAGTGGAGCAGTTCTTC.

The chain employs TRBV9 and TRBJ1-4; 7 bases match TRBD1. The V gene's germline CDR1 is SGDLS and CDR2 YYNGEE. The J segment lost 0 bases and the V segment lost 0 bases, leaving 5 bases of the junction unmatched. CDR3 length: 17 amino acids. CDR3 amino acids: CASSVGGTAATNEKLFF. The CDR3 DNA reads TGTGCCAGCAGCGTAGGGGGGACAGCTGCAACTAATGAAAAACTGTTTTTT.

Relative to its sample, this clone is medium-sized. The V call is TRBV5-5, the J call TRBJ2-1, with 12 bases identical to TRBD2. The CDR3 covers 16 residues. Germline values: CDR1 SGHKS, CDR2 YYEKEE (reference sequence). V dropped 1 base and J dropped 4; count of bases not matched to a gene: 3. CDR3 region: CASSLPLAGGYNEQFF. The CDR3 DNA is TGTGCCAGCAGCTTGCCACTAGCGGGGGGATACAATGAGCAGTTCTTC.

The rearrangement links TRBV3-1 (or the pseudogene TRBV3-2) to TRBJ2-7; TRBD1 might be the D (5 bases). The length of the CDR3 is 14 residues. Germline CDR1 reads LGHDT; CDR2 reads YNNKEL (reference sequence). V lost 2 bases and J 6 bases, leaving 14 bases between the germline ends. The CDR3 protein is CASSQPLDTGEQYF. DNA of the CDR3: TGTGCCAGCAGCCAACCTTTGGACACGGGCGAGCAGTACTTC.

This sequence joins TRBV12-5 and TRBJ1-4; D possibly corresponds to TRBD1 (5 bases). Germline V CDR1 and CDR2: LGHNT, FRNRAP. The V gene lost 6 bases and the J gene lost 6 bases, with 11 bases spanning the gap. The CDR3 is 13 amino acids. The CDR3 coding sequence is TGTGCTAGTGGGGGAAAGGGGTATGAAAAACTGTTTTTT. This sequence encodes CASGGKGYEKLFF.

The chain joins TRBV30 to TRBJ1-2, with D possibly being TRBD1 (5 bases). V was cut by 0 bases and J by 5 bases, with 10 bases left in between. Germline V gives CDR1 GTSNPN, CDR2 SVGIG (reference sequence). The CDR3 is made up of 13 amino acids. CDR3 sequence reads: CAWSVKGVYGYTF. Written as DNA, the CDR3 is TGTGCCTGGAGTGTAAAAGGGGTTTATGGCTACACCTTC.

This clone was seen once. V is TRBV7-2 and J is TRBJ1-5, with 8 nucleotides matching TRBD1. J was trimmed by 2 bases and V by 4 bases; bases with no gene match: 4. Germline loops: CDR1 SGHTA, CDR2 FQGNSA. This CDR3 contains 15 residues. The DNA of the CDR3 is TGTGCCAGCAGCTCCGGACAGGGCCGCAATCAGCCCCAGCATTTT. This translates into CASSSGQGRNQPQHF.

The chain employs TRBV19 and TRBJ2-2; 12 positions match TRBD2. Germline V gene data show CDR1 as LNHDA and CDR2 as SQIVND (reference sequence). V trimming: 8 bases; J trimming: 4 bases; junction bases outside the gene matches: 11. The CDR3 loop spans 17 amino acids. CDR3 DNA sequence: TGTGCCAGTTGGCCCCTCTCTAGCGGGGGGGTCACCGGGGAGCTGTTTTTT. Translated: CASWPLSSGGVTGELFF.

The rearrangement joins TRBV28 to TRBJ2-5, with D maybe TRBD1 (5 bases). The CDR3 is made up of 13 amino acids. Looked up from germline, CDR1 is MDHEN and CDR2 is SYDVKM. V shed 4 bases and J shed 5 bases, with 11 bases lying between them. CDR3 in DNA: TGTGCCAGCAGTTCCAACAAGGGGGAGACCCAGTACTTC. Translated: CASSSNKGETQYF.

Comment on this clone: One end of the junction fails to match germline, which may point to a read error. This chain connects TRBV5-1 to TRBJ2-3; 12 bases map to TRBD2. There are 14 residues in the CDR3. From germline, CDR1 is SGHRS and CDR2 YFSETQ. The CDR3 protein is CATSPSGGGSTQYF. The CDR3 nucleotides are TGCGCCACCAGCCCTAGCGGGGGGGGGAGTACGCAGTATTTT.

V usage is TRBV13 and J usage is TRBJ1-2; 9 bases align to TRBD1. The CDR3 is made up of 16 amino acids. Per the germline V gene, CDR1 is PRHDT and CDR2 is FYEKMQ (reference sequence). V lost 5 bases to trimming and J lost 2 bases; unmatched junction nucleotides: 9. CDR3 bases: TGTGCCAGCAGCGGCCACGGGACAGGGCTAAACTATGGCTACACCTTC. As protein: CASSGHGTGLNYGYTF. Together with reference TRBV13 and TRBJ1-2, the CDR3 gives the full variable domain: AAGVIQSPRHLIKEKRETATLKCYPIPRHDTVYWYQQGPGQDPQFLISFYEKMQSDKGSIPDRFSAQQFSDYHSELNMSSLELGDSALYFCASSGHGTGLNYGYTFGSGTRLTVV.

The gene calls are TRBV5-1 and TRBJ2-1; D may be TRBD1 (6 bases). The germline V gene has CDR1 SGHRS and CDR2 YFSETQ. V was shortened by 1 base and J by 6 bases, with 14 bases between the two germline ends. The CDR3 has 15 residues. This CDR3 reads CASSLQPTGGNEQFF. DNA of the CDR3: TGCGCCAGCAGCTTGCAACCGACAGGCGGCAATGAGCAGTTCTTC.

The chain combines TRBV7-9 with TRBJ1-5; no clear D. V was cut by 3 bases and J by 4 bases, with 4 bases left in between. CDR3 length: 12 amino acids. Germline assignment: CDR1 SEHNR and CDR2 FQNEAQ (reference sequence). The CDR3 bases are TGTGCCAGCAGCTTTGTAAATCAGCCCCAGCATTTT. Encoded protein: CASSFVNQPQHF.

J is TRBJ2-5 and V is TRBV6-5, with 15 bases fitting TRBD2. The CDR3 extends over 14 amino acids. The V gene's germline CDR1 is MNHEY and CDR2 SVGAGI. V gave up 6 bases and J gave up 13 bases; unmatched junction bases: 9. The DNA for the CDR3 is TGTGCCAGCAGGAGGGGACTAGCGGGGGGAATTCTGTACTTC. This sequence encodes CASRRGLAGGILYF.

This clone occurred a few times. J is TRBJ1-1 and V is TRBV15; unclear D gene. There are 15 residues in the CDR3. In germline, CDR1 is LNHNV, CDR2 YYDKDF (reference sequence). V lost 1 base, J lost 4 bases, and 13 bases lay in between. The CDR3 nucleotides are TGTGCCACCAGCAGAGCAACTGATGCTGGCACTGAAGCTTTCTTT. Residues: CATSRATDAGTEAFF. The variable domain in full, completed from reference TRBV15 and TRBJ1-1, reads DAMVIQNPRYQVTQFGKPVTLSCSQTLNHNVMYWYQQKSSQAPKLLFHYYDKDFNNEADTPDNFQSRRPNTSFCFLDIRSPGLGDTAMYLCATSRATDAGTEAFFGQGTRLTVV.

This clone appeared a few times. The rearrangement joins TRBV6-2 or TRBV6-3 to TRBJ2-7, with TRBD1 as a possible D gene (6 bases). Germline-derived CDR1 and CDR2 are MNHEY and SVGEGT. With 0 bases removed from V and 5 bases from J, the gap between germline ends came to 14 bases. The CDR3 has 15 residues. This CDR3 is CASSYSNRAVHEQYF. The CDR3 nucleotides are TGTGCCAGCAGTTACTCCAACAGGGCGGTCCACGAGCAGTACTTC.